This T cell receptor beta chain appears in the sequencing data of a study of CD8+ T cells in alopecia areata. Study as a whole: Each of the treated patients was given oral tofacitinib, 5 to 10 mg twice daily, for moderate-to-severe alopecia areata.

The V and J ends lost 11 bases and 9 bases respectively, with 17 bases between them. Germline V CDR1 and CDR2: SNHLY, FYNNEI. CDR3 length: 13 residues. RNA extraction and reverse transcription yielded cDNA as sequencing template. Generated by immunoSEQ multiplex PCR, the TCRdb table keeps only in-frame clones and is missing some. The sample includes about 180,000 clones, approximately 49% seen only once; the top ten take 10%. Study results and caveats: Many expanded lesional clones remained in scalp and blood on tofacitinib. Scalp clonality dropped significantly under tofacitinib, as did expanded CD8+ top-100 clones.

This clone turned up a few times. As yet, its antigen is unknown. Treatment reported: oral pan-JAK inhibitor, 5-10 mg twice daily. PBMCs provided sorted CD4+ and CD8+ T cells. The V gene is TRBV2, the J gene TRBJ1-6; weak D call: TRBD1 (5 bases). The TCR originated in a human donor with alopecia areata. The sequencing used CD8+ T cells sorted from blood, collected between weeks 51 and 54, from a patient treated with tofacitinib. The chain's CDR3 is CAGDTPGISPLHF. CDR3 in DNA: TGTGCCGGAGACACCCCAGGGATTTCACCCCTCCACTTT.